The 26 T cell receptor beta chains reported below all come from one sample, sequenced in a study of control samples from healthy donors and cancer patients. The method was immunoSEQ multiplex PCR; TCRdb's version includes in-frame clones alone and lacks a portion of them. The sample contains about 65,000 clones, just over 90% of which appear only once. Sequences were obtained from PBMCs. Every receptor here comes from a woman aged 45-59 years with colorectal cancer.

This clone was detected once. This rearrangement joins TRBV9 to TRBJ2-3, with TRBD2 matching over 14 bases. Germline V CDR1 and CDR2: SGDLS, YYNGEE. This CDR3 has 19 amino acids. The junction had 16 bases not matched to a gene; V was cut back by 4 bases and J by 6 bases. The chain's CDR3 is CASSPRTAAGLAGVDTQYF. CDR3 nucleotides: TGTGCCAGCAGCCCTCGGACAGCAGCGGGACTAGCGGGGGTGGATACGCAGTATTTT.

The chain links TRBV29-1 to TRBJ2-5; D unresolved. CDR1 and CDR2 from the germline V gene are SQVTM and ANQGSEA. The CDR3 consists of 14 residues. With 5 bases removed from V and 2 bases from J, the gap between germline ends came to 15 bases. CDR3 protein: CSVFLLGQQETQYF. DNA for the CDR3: TGCAGCGTTTTCCTATTAGGGCAACAAGAGACCCAGTACTTC. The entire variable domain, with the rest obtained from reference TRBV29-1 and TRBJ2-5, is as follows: SAVISQKPSRDICQRGTSLTIQCQVDSQVTMMFWYRQQPGQSLTLIATANQGSEATYESGFVIDKFPISRPNLTFSTLTVSNMSPEDSSIYLCSVFLLGQQETQYFGPGTRLLVL.

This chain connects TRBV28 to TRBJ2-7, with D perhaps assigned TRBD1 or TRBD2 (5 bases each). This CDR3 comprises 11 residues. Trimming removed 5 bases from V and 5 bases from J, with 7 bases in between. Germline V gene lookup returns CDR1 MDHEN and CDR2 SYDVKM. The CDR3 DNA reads TGTGCCAGCAGTGAGGGGAACGAGCAGTACTTC. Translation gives CASSEGNEQYF.

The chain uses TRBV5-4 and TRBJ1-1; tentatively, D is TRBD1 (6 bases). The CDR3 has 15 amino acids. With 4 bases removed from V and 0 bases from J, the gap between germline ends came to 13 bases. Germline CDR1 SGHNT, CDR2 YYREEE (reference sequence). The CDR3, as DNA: TGTGCCAGCAGCGGCCGGGACAACGTGAACACTGAAGCTTTCTTT. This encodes CASSGRDNVNTEAFF.

CDR3 loop: CASSQGIHSYNEQFF. The CDR3 nucleotides read TGTGCCAGTAGTCAAGGGATTCACTCCTACAATGAGCAGTTCTTC. V usage is TRBV19 and J usage is TRBJ2-1, with D uncertain. This CDR3 spans 15 amino acids. Trimming removed 5 bases from V and 0 bases from J, with 11 bases in between. Germline CDR1 LNHDA, CDR2 SQIVND (reference sequence). The entire variable domain, with the rest obtained from reference TRBV19 and TRBJ2-1, is as follows: DGGITQSPKYLFRKEGQNVTLSCEQNLNHDAMYWYRQDPGQGLRLIYYSQIVNDFQKGDIAEGYSVSREKKESFPLTVTSAQKNPTAFYLCASSQGIHSYNEQFFGPGTRLTVL.

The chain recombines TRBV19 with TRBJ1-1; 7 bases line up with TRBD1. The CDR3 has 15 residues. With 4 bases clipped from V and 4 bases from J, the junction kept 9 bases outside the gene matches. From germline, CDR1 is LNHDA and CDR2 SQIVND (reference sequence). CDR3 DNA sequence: TGTGCCAGTAGTAGCGACAGGGCCGGTAGCACTGAAGCTTTCTTT. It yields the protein CASSSDRAGSTEAFF. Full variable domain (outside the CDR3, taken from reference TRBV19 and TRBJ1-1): DGGITQSPKYLFRKEGQNVTLSCEQNLNHDAMYWYRQDPGQGLRLIYYSQIVNDFQKGDIAEGYSVSREKKESFPLTVTSAQKNPTAFYLCASSSDRAGSTEAFFGQGTRLTVV.

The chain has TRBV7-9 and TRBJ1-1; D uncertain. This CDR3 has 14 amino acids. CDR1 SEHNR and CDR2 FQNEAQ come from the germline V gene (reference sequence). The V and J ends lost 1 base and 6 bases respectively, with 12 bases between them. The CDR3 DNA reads TGTGCCAGCAGCTTAGTGCTGGCGTCGGCTGAAGCTTTCTTT. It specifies CASSLVLASAEAFF.

The CDR3, as DNA: TGTGCCAGTAGGAGGGACGCGTGGGAGCAGTTCTTC. It is translated as CASRRDAWEQFF. The gene calls are TRBV19 and TRBJ2-1, with D perhaps TRBD1 or TRBD2 (5 bases each). CDR1 and CDR2 from the germline V gene are LNHDA and SQIVND (reference sequence). Between the trimmed V and J ends, which lost 6 bases and 10 bases, there was a span of 13 bases. The CDR3 contains 12 residues.

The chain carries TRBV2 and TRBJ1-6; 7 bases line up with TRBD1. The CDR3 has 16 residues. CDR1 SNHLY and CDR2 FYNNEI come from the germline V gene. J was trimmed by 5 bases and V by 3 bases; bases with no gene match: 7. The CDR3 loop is CASSDAQGGNNSPLHF. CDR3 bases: TGTGCCAGCAGTGATGCCCAGGGGGGTAATAATTCACCCCTCCACTTT.

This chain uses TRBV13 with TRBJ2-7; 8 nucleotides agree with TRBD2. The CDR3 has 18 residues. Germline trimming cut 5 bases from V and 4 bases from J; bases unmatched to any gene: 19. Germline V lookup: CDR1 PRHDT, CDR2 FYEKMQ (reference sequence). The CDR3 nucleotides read TGTGCCAGCAGCGCAACCCCGGGGAGGGCGGGGGGACCATACGAGCAGTACTTC. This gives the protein CASSATPGRAGGPYEQYF.

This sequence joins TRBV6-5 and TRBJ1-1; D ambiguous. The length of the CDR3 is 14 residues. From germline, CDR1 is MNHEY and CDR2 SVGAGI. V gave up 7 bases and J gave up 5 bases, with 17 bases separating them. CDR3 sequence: CASTKTVHRTEAFF. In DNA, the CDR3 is TGTGCCAGCACCAAAACAGTACATCGGACTGAAGCTTTCTTT.

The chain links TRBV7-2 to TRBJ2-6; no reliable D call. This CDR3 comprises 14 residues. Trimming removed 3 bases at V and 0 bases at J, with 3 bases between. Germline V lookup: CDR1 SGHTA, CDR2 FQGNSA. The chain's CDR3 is CASSFDSGANVLTF. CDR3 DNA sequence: TGTGCCAGCAGCTTTGACTCTGGGGCCAACGTCCTGACTTTC.

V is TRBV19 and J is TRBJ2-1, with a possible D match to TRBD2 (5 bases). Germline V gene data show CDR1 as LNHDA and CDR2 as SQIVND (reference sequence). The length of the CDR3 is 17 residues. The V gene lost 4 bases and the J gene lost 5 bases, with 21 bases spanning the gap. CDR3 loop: CASSTENSGGPHNEQFF. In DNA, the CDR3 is TGTGCCAGTAGTACAGAAAACAGCGGAGGTCCCCACAATGAGCAGTTCTTC.

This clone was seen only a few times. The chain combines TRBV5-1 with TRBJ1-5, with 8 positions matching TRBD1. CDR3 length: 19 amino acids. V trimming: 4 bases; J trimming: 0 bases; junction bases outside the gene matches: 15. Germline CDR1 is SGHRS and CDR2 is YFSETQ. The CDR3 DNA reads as TGCGCCAGCAGCCTACGGGACAGGCCGAATACTTATAGCAATCAGCCCCAGCATTTT. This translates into CASSLRDRPNTYSNQPQHF. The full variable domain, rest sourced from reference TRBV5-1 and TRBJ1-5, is KAGVTQTPRYLIKTRGQQVTLSCSPISGHRSVSWYQQTPGQGLQFLFEYFSETQRNKGNFPGRFSGRQFSNSRSEMNVSTLELGDSALYLCASSLRDRPNTYSNQPQHFGDGTRLSIL.

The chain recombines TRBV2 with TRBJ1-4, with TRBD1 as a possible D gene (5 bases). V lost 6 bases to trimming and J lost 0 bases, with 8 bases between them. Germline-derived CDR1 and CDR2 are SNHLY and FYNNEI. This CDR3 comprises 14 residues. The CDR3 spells CASSLRATNEKLFF. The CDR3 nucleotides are TGTGCCAGCAGCCTCAGGGCAACTAATGAAAAACTGTTTTTT.

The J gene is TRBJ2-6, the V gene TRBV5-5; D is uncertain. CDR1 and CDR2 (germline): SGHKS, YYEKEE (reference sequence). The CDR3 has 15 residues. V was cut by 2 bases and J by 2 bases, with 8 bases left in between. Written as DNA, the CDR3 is TGTGCCAGCAGCTTAAGCAGTCCTGGGGCCAACGTCCTGACTTTC. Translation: CASSLSSPGANVLTF.

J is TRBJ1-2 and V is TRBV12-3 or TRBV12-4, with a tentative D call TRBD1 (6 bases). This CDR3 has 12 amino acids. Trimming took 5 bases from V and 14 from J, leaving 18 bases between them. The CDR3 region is CASSLGTKVDTF. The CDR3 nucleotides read TGTGCCAGCAGTCTTGGGACAAAAGTTGATACCTTC.

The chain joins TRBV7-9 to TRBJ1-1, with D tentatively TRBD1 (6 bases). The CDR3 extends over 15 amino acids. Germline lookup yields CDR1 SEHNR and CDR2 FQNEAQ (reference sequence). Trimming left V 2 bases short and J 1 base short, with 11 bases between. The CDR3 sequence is CASSLMSGENTEAFF. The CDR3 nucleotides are TGTGCCAGCAGCTTAATGTCAGGGGAGAACACTGAAGCTTTCTTT.

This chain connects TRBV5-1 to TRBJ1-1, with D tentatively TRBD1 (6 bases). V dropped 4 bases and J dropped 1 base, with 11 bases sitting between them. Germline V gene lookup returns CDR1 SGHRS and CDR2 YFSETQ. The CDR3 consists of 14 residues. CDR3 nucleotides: TGCGCCAGCAGCCCATGGGGGGCGAACACTGAAGCTTTCTTT. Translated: CASSPWGANTEAFF.

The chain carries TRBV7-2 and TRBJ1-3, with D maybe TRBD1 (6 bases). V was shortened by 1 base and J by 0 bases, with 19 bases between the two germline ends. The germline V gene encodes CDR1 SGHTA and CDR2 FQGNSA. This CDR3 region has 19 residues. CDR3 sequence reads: CASSLVRGAGHYSGNTIYF. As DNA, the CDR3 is TGTGCCAGCAGCTTAGTGCGGGGGGCAGGACACTACTCTGGAAACACCATATATTTT.

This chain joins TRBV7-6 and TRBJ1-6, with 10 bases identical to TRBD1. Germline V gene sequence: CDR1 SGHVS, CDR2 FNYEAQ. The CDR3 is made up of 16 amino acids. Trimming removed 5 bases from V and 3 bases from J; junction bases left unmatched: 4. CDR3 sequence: CASSQGQGFYNSPLHF. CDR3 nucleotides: TGTGCCAGCAGCCAGGGACAGGGGTTCTATAATTCACCCCTCCACTTT.

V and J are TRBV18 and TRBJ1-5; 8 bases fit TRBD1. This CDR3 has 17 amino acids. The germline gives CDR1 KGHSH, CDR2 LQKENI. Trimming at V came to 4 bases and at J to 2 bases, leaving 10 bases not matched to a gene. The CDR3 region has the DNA TGTGCCAGCTCACAAGTCAGGGGGCGCTTTGGCAATCAGCCCCAGCATTTT. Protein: CASSQVRGRFGNQPQHF.

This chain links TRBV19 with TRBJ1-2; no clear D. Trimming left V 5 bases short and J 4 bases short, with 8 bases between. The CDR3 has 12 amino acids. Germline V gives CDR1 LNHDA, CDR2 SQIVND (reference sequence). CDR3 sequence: CASSGVVYGYTF. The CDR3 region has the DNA TGTGCCAGTAGTGGGGTAGTCTATGGCTACACCTTC.

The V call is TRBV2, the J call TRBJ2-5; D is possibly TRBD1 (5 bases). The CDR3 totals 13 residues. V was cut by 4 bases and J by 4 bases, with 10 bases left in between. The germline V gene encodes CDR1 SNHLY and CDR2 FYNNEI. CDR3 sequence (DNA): TGTGCCAGCAGTGTCCTTAGGGGAGAGACCCAGTACTTC. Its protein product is CASSVLRGETQYF.

The CDR3 DNA follows: TGTGCCAGTAGTATATTTGAGGGCGGGAGAGAGGTCACCGGGGAGCTGTTTTTT. This translates into CASSIFEGGREVTGELFF. The V call is TRBV19, the J call TRBJ2-2; 7 positions match TRBD2. Looked up from germline, CDR1 is LNHDA and CDR2 is SQIVND (reference sequence). This CDR3 comprises 18 residues. Trimming removed 2 bases from V and 4 bases from J; junction bases left unmatched: 13.

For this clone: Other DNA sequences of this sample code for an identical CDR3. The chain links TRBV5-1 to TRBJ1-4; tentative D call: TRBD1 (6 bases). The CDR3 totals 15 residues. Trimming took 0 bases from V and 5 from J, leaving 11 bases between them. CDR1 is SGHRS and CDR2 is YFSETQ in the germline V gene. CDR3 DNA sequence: TGCGCCAGCAGCTTGGTTGGGGGGCTGAATGAAAAACTGTTTTTT. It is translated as CASSLVGGLNEKLFF.